This TCR beta chain is drawn from a study of T cells after yellow fever vaccination. Findings and limits, study-wide: FACS-sorted repertoires could harbor abundant contaminating bulk-population clonotypes. Among all clonotypes, a small share was observed in both CD4 and CD8 compartments. Once the booster was given, most primary-vaccination clones reappeared, at 95% to 97% for CD4 and 85% to 90% for CD8.

The 5'RACE template-switching step produced TCR cDNA and added a universal primer site and UMIs. Using its own MiXCR run on the 5' RACE reads, TCRdb lists one record per CDR3 protein. The data show about 360,000 distinct CDR3 sequences, with around 6.5% seen just once and 15% held by the top ten. There are many counts of this clonotype. Its cognate antigen is unknown. V was trimmed by 0 bases and J by 7 bases, leaving 14 bases between them. The CDR3 consists of 14 residues. Germline CDR1 is SGDLS and CDR2 is YYNGEE. The sample in question was PBMCs, obtained 5 days after the yellow fever booster vaccination. The chain has TRBV9 and TRBJ2-7, with D hard to call. The receptor comes from a young man who received the YFV17D yellow fever vaccine. CDR3: CASSVGSPLWEQYF. CDR3 coding DNA: TGTGCCAGCAGCGTAGGTTCCCCTCTCTGGGAGCAGTACTTC.